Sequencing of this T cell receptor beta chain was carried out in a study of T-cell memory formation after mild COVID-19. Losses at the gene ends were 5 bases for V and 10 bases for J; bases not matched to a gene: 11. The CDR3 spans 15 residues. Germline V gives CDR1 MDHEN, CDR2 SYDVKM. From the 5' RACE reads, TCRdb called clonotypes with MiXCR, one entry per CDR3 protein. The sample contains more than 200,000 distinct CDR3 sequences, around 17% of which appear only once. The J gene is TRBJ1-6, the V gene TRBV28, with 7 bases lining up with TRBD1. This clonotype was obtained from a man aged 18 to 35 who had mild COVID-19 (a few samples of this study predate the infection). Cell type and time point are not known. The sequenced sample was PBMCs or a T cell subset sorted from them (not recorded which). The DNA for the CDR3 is TGTGCCAGCAGTATAGGACAGGCCCCGGACTCACCCCTCCACTTT. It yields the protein CASSIGQAPDSPLHF.